Given below is one T cell receptor (beta chain) in context. Its antigen is undetermined. The sequenced fragment ends 3 residues before the CDR3 boundary, so the rest is inferred from the germline J gene. The same CDR3 arises from other DNA sequences in this sample as well. The sample originates from a study of TET2 disruption in CD19-targeted CAR T cells. Treatment meaning: autologous CTL019 cells: CD19 CAR with 4-1BB and CD3 zeta domains. The CD19 CAR included TCR zeta plus 4-1BB costimulatory signaling. Leukapheresis of peripheral blood supplied the T cells used to manufacture CTL019. Libraries were prepared by immunoSEQ multiplex PCR; TCRdb keeps only in-frame clonotypes and omits some of them. In total, the table holds about 30,000 clones. Looked up from germline, CDR1 is SGHTA and CDR2 is FQGNSA. The CDR3 extends over 13 amino acids. Deletions cut 5 bases from V and 7 bases from J, with 14 bases between.

The chain employs TRBV7-2 and TRBJ1-2, with D tentatively TRBD1 (6 bases). The input for sequencing was CD8- CAR+ T cells sorted from cultured blood T cells, taken for CD19 CAR T cell therapy. Subset in this sample: CD8-negative CAR-positive T cells from the infusion product. The sequence was collected from a man aged 70-80 years with chronic lymphocytic leukemia. Partial CDR3 DNA: TGTGCCAGCAGCCCAGGCCGGGACACTGGC. It translates to CASSPGRDTG. The full CDR3 sequence reads CASSPGRDTGYTF.